This T cell receptor (beta chain) comes out of a study of shared clonotypes between healthy human individuals. Among the donors, all were Caucasian adults who lived in Nashville, Tennessee. The germline gives CDR1 SSHAT, CDR2 FNYEAQ (reference sequence). The V end lost 1 base, the J end lost 2 bases, and 9 bases lay between the germline ends. The CDR3 is 14 residues long. Per the study methods: ImmunoSEQ gave junction-only sequences without quality scores, so filtering differed. Clones were read by immunoSEQ multiplex PCR, and TCRdb kept only the in-frame ones, dropping some. From that table come the V and J calls and clone size; the DNA was used to work out D and trimming. The sample lists 1.6 million or so clones; 98% were seen once.

The sequencing input was naive CD4+ T cells sorted from blood. Subset in this sample: CD45RA+ positively selected. This sequence originates from a man between 25 and 39 years old in good health. The rearrangement uses TRBV7-7 and TRBJ2-7, with D hard to call. This CDR3 is CASSLGPPPYEQYF. The CDR3 region has the DNA TGTGCCAGCAGCTTAGGTCCGCCCCCCTACGAGCAGTACTTC. The whole variable domain, remainder taken from reference TRBV7-7 and TRBJ2-7, is GAGVSQSPRYKVTKRGQDVTLRCDPISSHATLYWYQQALGQGPEFLTYFNYEAQPDKSGLPSDRFSAERPEGSISTLTIQRTEQRDSAMYRCASSLGPPPYEQYFGPGTRLTVT.